A single sample is the source of the 2 T cell receptor beta chains below, sequenced in a study of blood T cell repertoires in COVID-19. Assay used: immunoSEQ multiplex PCR; TCRdb lists only in-frame clones, some missing. The sample records about 320,000 clones, roughly nine tenths being singletons. Sequenced material: PBMCs or T cells enriched from blood (not recorded which). These receptors came from a woman younger than 45 who had been exposed to COVID-19.

The chain couples TRBV3-1 (or the pseudogene TRBV3-2) to TRBJ1-3, with D tentatively TRBD1 (6 bases). Germline V lookup: CDR1 LGHDT, CDR2 YNNKEL (reference sequence). The CDR3 runs 17 residues. Trimming took off 4 bases at V and 0 bases at J, with 16 bases between the two ends. CDR3 in DNA: TGTGCCAGCAGCCGACGGACAGTCCAGAGCTCTGGAAACACCATATATTTT. This codes for CASSRRTVQSSGNTIYF.

The V gene is TRBV19, the J gene TRBJ2-7; 8 positions match TRBD2. The CDR3 spans 16 residues. Germline CDR1 LNHDA, CDR2 SQIVND (reference sequence). V lost 4 bases to trimming and J lost 3 bases; unmatched junction nucleotides: 11. CDR3 amino acids: CASSTRGGPRYYEQYF. The CDR3 DNA reads as TGTGCCAGTAGTACCCGGGGGGGGCCACGATACTACGAGCAGTACTTC.